A single sample is the source of the 12 T cell receptor beta chains below, sequenced in a study of immune evolution from preneoplasia to lung adenocarcinoma (dated by TCRdb to 2020 to 2022). Library method: the immunoSEQ multiplex PCR assay. The source is immuneACCESS, and TCRdb retained only in-frame sequences with V and J called. Part of the clones is not carried over; for the studies checked, unresolved V genes explain less than half of this, and the remainder is unexplained. This sample comprises several thousand clones, more than 75% of them detected only once. The top ten hold approximately 3% of the sample. The sample comprised FFPE minimally invasive lung adenocarcinoma tissue. The cell subset or site label of this sample denotes: micro-invasive lung adenocarcinoma (MIA). The receptor set was obtained from a person aged 65-85 years with lung adenocarcinoma.

This clone has more than one count but fewer than ten. The chain combines TRBV19 with TRBJ1-5; D unresolved. Germline V gene lookup returns CDR1 LNHDA and CDR2 SQIVND (reference sequence). CDR3 length equals 15 residues. Trimming removed 5 bases at V and 4 bases at J, with 15 bases between. The CDR3 coding sequence is TGTGCCAGTAGTCTCAAGGACTCTATAAATCAGCCCCAGCATTTT. This encodes CASSLKDSINQPQHF.

The chain is built from TRBV19 and TRBJ2-5; 16 bases align to TRBD2. The junction had 5 bases not matched to a gene; V was cut back by 5 bases and J by 5 bases. Germline assignment: CDR1 LNHDA and CDR2 SQIVND (reference sequence). The length of the CDR3 is 16 residues. CDR3 nucleotides: TGTGCCAGTAGTGCCGGGACTAGCGGGAGGGGGGAGACCCAGTACTTC. Protein: CASSAGTSGRGETQYF.

Comments on this clone: The junction differs from germline at one of its ends, possibly a read error. The chain couples TRBV18 to TRBJ2-7; D perhaps matches TRBD2 (5 bases). The CDR3 spans 13 residues. Germline V gives CDR1 KGHSH, CDR2 LQKENI. The CDR3 reads CASSPGANYGQYF. The CDR3 DNA sequence: TGTGCCAGCTCACCGGGAGCGAACTACGGGCAGTACTTC.

This sequence joins TRBV15 and TRBJ1-4; D remains ambiguous. The CDR3 covers 17 residues. Deletions cut 2 bases from V and 7 bases from J, with 20 bases between. Germline-derived CDR1 and CDR2 are LNHNV and YYDKDF (reference sequence). The CDR3 DNA reads as TGTGCCACCAGCAGACCGTCGCGACGGGGTTTAGGTGAAAAACTGTTTTTT. Amino acid sequence: CATSRPSRRGLGEKLFF.

CDR3 region: CASSNRTGWNTEAFF. DNA of the CDR3: TGTGCCAGCAGCAATCGGACAGGGTGGAACACTGAAGCTTTCTTT. The V and J genes are TRBV7-9 and TRBJ1-1; TRBD1 agrees at 8 bases. The junction had 6 bases not matched to a gene; V was cut back by 5 bases and J by 1 base. From germline, CDR1 is SEHNR and CDR2 FQNEAQ (reference sequence). This CDR3 is built from 15 residues.

The V and J genes are TRBV6-5 and TRBJ1-2; perhaps TRBD1 as D (6 bases). From germline, CDR1 is MNHEY and CDR2 SVGAGI. The V and J ends lost 2 bases and 5 bases respectively, with 12 bases between them. There are 14 residues in the CDR3. The CDR3 DNA reads as TGTGCCAGCAGTTACAGGGGGAGAGTATATGGCTACACCTTC. It yields the protein CASSYRGRVYGYTF.

This clone was seen more than once but under ten times. The CDR3 loop reads CASMDRAKETQYF. The DNA for the CDR3 is TGTGCCAGCATGGATAGGGCAAAAGAGACCCAGTACTTC. The chain recombines TRBV28 with TRBJ2-5; no definite D call. Germline V lookup: CDR1 MDHEN, CDR2 SYDVKM. The CDR3 runs to 13 residues. V dropped 7 bases and J dropped 3 bases, with 12 bases sitting between them.

The chain carries TRBV2 and TRBJ2-3; maybe TRBD2 (7 bases). CDR3 length equals 14 residues. Germline assignment: CDR1 SNHLY and CDR2 FYNNEI. The germline V and J ends were trimmed by 4 bases and 2 bases, with 10 bases remaining between them. The CDR3 nucleotides read TGTGCCAGCAGTGGTGGGGGGGCCACAGATACGCAGTATTTT. This encodes CASSGGGATDTQYF.

The table lists this clone with a count of one. The chain recombines TRBV5-6 with TRBJ1-4; 7 nucleotides line up with TRBD1. Germline lookup yields CDR1 SGHDT and CDR2 YYEEEE. V lost 4 bases to trimming and J lost 4 bases; unmatched junction nucleotides: 7. The CDR3 has 15 amino acids. The CDR3 coding sequence is TGTGCCAGCAGCCTCCGGGACAGACTTAATGAAAAACTGTTTTTT. The encoded protein is CASSLRDRLNEKLFF.

The chain has TRBV7-9 and TRBJ1-4; possibly TRBD1 for D (5 bases). V was pared by 5 bases and J by 12 bases, with 10 bases between. CDR1 SEHNR and CDR2 FQNEAQ come from the germline V gene (reference sequence). The CDR3 has 11 residues. CDR3 in amino acids: CASSVDSELFF. CDR3 DNA: TGTGCCAGCAGCGTCGACAGCGAACTGTTTTTT.

The chain carries TRBV7-2 and TRBJ1-3, with D maybe TRBD1 (5 bases). Germline CDR1 and CDR2: SGHTA and FQGNSA. The CDR3 covers 16 residues. The ends were cut back, 1 base at V and 0 bases at J, with 10 bases in the middle. CDR3 region: CASSLVGTGSGNTIYF. In nucleotides, the CDR3 is TGTGCCAGCAGCTTAGTTGGTACAGGCTCTGGAAACACCATATATTTT. Filled out from reference TRBV7-2 and TRBJ1-3, the complete variable domain reads GAGVSQSPSNKVTEKGKDVELRCDPISGHTALYWYRQSLGQGLEFLIYFQGNSAPDKSGLPSDRFSAERTGGSVSTLTIQRTQQEDSAVYLCASSLVGTGSGNTIYFGEGSWLTVV.

V and J are TRBV28 and TRBJ2-3, with 11 bases that match TRBD1. The V segment lost 5 bases and the J segment 6 bases; nucleotides outside the gene matches: 4. CDR3 size: 14 residues. Germline loops: CDR1 MDHEN, CDR2 SYDVKM. The CDR3 sequence is CASSLGQGVDTQYF. The CDR3 nucleotides read TGTGCCAGCAGTCTGGGACAGGGGGTGGATACGCAGTATTTT.